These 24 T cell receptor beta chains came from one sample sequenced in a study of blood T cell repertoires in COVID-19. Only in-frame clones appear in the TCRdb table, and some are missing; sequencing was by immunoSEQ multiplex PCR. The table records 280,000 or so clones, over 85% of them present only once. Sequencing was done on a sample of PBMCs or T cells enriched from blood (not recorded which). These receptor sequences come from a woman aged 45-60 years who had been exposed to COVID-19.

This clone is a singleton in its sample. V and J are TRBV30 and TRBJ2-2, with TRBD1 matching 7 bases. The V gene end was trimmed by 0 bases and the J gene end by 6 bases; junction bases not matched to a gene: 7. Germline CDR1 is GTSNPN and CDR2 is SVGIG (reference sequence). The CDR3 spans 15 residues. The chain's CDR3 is CAWSVKGAVPGELFF. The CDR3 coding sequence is TGTGCCTGGAGTGTTAAGGGGGCGGTCCCCGGGGAGCTGTTTTTT. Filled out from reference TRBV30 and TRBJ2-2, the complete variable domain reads SQTIHQWPATLVQPVGSPLSLECTVEGTSNPNLYWYRQAAGRGLQLLFYSVGIGQISSEVPQNLSASRPQDRQFILSSKKLLLSDSGFYLCAWSVKGAVPGELFFGEGSRLTVL.

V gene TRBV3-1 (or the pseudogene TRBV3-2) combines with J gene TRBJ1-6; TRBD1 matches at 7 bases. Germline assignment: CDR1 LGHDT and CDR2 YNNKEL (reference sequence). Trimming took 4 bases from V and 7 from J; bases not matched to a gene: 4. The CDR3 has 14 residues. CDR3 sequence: CASSLGTENSPLHF. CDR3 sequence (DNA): TGTGCCAGCAGCCTCGGGACAGAGAATTCACCCCTCCACTTT.

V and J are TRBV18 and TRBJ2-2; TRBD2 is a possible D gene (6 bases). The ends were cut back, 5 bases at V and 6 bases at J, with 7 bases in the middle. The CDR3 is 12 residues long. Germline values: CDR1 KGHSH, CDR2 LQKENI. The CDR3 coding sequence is TGTGCCAGCTCATCGGGGGCCGGGGAGCTGTTTTTT. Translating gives CASSSGAGELFF. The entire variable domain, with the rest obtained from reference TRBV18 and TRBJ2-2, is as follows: NAGVMQNPRHLVRRRGQEARLRCSPMKGHSHVYWYRQLPEEGLKFMVYLQKENIIDESGMPKERFSAEFPKEGPSILRIQQVVRGDSAAYFCASSSGAGELFFGEGSRLTVL.

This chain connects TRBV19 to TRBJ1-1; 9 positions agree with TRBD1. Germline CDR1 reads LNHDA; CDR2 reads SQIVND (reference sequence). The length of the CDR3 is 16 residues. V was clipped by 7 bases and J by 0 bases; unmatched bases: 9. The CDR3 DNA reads TGTGCCAGTAAAGTGGACAGGGGCGGATTGAACACTGAAGCTTTCTTT. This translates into CASKVDRGGLNTEAFF.

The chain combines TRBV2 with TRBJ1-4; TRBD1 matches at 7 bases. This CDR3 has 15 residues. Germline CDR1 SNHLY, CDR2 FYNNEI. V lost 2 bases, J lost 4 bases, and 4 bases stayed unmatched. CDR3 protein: CASSERDRINEKLFF. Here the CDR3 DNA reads TGTGCCAGCAGTGAAAGGGACAGAATTAATGAAAAACTGTTTTTT.

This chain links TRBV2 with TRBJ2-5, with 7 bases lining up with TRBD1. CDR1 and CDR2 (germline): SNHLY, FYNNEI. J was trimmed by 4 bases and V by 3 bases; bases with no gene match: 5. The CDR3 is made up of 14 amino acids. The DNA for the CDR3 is TGTGCCAGCAGTGAGACAGGGAGAAGAGAGACCCAGTACTTC. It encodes CASSETGRRETQYF.

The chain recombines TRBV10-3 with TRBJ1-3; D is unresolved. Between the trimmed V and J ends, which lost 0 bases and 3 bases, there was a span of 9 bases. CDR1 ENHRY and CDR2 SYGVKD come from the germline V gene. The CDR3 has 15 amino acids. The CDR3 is CAISESRTDGNTIYF. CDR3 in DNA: TGTGCCATCAGTGAGTCGCGAACCGATGGAAACACCATATATTTT.

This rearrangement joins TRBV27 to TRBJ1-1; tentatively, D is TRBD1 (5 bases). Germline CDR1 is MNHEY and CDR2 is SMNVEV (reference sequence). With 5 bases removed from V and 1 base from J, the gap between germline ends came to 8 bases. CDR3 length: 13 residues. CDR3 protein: CASSPTGNTEAFF. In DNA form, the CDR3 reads TGTGCCAGCAGTCCCACAGGGAACACTGAAGCTTTCTTT.

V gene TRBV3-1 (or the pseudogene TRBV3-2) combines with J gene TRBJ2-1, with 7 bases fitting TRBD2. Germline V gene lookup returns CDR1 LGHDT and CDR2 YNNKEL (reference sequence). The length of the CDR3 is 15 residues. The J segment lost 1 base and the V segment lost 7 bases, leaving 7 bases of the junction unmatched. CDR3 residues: CASTGGGGSYNEQFF. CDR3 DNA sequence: TGTGCCAGCACTGGGGGGGGAGGATCCTACAATGAGCAGTTCTTC.

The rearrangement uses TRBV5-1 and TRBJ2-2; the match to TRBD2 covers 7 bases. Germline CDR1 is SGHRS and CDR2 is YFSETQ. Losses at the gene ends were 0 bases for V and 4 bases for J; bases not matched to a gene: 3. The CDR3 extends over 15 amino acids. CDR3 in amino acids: CASSLDPGGTGELFF. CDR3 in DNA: TGCGCCAGCAGCTTGGATCCGGGGGGCACCGGGGAGCTGTTTTTT.

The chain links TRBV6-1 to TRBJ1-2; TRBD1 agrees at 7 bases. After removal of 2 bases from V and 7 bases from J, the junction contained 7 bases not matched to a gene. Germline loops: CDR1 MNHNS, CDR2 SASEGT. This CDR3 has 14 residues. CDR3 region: CASSEHTGDVGYTF. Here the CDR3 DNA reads TGTGCCAGCAGTGAACACACAGGGGATGTTGGCTACACCTTC.

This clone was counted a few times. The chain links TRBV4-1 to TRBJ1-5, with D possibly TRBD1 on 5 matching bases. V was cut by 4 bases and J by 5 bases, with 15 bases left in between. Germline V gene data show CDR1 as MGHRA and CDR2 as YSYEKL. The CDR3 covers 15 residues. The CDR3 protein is CASSPLTGGDQPQHF. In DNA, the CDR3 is TGCGCCAGCAGCCCCCTAACGGGGGGAGATCAGCCCCAGCATTTT.

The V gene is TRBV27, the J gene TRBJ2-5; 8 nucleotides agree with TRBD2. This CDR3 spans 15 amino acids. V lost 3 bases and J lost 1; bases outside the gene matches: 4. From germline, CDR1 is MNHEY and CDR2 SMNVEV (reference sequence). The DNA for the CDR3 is TGTGCCAGCAGTTTTCAAGCGGGGGCCCAAGAGACCCAGTACTTC. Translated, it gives CASSFQAGAQETQYF.

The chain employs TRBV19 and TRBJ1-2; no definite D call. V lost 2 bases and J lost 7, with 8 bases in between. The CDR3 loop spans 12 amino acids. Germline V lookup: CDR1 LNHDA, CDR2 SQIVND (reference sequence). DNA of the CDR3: TGTGCCAGTAGTATAAGATCCAGTGGCTACACCTTC. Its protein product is CASSIRSSGYTF.

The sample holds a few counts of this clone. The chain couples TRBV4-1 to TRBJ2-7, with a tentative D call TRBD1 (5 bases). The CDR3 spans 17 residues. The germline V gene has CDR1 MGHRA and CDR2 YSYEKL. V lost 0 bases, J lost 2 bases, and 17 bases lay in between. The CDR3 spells CASSQEPDWGRPYEQYF. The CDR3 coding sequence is TGCGCCAGCAGCCAAGAGCCGGATTGGGGCCGCCCCTACGAGCAGTACTTC.

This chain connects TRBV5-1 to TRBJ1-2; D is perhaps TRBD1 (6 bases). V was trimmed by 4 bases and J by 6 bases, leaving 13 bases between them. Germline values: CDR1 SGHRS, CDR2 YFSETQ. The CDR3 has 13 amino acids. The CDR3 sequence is CASSPAGANGYTF. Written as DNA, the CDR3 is TGCGCCAGCAGCCCCGCGGGGGCGAATGGCTACACCTTC.

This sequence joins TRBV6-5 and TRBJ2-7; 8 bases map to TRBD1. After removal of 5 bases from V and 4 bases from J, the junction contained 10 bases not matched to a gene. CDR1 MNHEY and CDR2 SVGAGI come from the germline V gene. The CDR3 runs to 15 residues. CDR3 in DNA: TGTGCCAGCAGTACAGGGGGAGCATCTACTTACGAGCAGTACTTC. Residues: CASSTGGASTYEQYF.

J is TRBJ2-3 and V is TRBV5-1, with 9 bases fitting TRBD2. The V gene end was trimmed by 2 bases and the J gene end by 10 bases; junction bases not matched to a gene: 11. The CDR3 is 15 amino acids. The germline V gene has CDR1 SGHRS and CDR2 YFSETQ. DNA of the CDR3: TGCGCCAGCAGCTTCGCGGGGGGGGGCGCGTCTCCGCAGTATTTT. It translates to CASSFAGGGASPQYF.

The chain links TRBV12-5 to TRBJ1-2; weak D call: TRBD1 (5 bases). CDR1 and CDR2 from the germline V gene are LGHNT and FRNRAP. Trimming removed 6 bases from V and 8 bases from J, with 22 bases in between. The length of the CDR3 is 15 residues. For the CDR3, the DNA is TGTGCTAGTGGGTCATCCTCAGGGTTTCGAGAGGGCTACACCTTC. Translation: CASGSSSGFREGYTF.

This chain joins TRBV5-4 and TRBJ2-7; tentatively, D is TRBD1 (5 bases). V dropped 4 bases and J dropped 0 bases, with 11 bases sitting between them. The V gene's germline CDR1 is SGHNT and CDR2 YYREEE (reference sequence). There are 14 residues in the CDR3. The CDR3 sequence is CASSPDTSSYEQYF. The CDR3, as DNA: TGTGCCAGCAGCCCGGACACCAGCTCCTACGAGCAGTACTTC.

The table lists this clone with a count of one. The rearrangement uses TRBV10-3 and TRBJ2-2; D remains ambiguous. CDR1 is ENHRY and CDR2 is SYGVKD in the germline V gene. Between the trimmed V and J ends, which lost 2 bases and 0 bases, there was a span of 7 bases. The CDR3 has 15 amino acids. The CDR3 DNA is TGTGCCATCAGTGAGGGCCATACGAACACCGGGGAGCTGTTTTTT. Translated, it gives CAISEGHTNTGELFF.

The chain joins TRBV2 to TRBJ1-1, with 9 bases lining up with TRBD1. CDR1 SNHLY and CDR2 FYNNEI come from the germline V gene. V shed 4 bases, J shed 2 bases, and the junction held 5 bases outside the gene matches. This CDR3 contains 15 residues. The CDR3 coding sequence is TGTGCCAGCAGTGCACAGGGGGCGGGAAACACTGAAGCTTTCTTT. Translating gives CASSAQGAGNTEAFF.

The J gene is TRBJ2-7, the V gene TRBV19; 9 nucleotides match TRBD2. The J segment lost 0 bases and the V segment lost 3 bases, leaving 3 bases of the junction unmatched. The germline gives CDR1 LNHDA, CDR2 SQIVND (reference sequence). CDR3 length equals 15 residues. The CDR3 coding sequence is TGTGCCAGTAGTATCGGCGGGGGGGTCTCCTACGAGCAGTACTTC. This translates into CASSIGGGVSYEQYF.

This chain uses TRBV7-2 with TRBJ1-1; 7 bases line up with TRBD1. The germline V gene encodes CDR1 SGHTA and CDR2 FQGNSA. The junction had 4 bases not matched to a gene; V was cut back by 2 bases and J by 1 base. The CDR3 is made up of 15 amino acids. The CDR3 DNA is TGTGCCAGCAGCTTAAAGGGGGCTACGAACACTGAAGCTTTCTTT. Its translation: CASSLKGATNTEAFF.